This TCR beta chain was recovered during a study of beta chain features in type 1 diabetes. Sequenced material consisted of expressed TCRB transcripts (all of the isolated RNA was reverse transcribed). Profiled with immunoSEQ multiplex PCR; TCRdb holds only in-frame clones, not every one. The sample holds about 42,000 clones, 50% seen once. The CDR3 sequence is 16 residues long. With V trimmed by 1 base and J by 6 bases, 7 bases remained unmatched. Germline V CDR1 and CDR2: MDHEN, SYDVKM. This sequence joins TRBV28 and TRBJ2-1; 9 bases line up with TRBD1. The sequenced material came from stem cell memory CD4+ T cells from blood. The clonotype was recovered from a woman under 40 in good health. This chain's CDR3 is CASSLSGQGGGNEQFF. CDR3 in DNA: TGTGCCAGCAGTTTATCGGGACAGGGCGGGGGCAATGAGCAGTTCTTC.